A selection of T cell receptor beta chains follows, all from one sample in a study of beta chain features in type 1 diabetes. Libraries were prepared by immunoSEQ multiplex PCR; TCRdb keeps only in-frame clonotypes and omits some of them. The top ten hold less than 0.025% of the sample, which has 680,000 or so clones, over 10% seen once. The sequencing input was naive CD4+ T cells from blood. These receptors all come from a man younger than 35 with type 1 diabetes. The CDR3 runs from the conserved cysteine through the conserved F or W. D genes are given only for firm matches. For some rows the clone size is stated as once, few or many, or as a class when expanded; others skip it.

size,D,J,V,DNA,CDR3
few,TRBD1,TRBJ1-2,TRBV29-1,TGCAGCGTTGAAAAAGGGACAGGGTCCAACTGCACCTTC,CSVEKGTGSNCTF
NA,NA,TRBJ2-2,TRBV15,TGTGCCACCAGCAGATATGACACCGGGGAGCTGTTTTTT,CATSRYDTGELFF
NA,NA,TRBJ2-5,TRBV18,TGTGCCAGCTCACCTACCGTTGGTAACCAAGAGACCCAGTACTTC,CASSPTVGNQETQYF
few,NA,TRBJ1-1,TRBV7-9,TGTGCCAGCAGCTTAATTCCCCCCGGCACTGAAGCTTTCTTT,CASSLIPPGTEAFF
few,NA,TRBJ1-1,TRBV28,TGTGCCAGCAGTACAGTCGGGTACACTGAAGCTTTCTTT,CASSTVGYTEAFF
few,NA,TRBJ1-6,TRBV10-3,TGTGCCATCAGTTCGAGGGCTGGACGAAATTCACCCCTCCACTTT,CAISSRAGRNSPLHF
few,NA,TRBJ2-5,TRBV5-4,TGTGCCAGCAGCGCCGACAGGGAGACCCAGTACTTC,CASSADRETQYF
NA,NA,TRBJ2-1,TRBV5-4,TGTGCCAGCAGCTTTCTATCCGACAGGCCTGAGAGGTTCTTC,CASSFLSDRPERFF
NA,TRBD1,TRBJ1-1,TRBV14,TGTGCCAGCAGTCAACCGGGACAGGGGGCTGTAGCTTTCTTT,CASSQPGQGAVAFF
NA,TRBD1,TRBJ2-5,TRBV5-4,TGTGCCAGCAGGAATACAGGGGGGACCAACCAAGAGACCCAGTACTTC,CASRNTGGTNQETQYF
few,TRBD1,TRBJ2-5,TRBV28,TGTGCCAGCAGTTCAGCCTCCGGGACAGGGTTAAGGAAAGAGACCCAGTACTTC,CASSSASGTGLRKETQYF
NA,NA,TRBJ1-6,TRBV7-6,TGTGCCAGCAGCGAACGGGACGGCGCCTATAATTCACCCCTCCACTTT,CASSERDGAYNSPLHF
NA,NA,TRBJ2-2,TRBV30,TGTGCCTGGACCCAAGATGTAAGGAGCGCCGGGGAGCTGTTTTTT,CAWTQDVRSAGELFF
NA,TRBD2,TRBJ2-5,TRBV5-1,TGCGCCAGCACCCTCGGGACTAGCGGGGACCAAGAGACCCAGTACTTC,CASTLGTSGDQETQYF
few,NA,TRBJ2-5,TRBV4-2,TGTGCCAGCAGCCACAAATCAGGGGAAGAGACCCAGTACTTC,CASSHKSGEETQYF
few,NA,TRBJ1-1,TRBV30,TGTGCCTGGAGTCGGCACGAGAACACTGAAGCTTTCTTT,CAWSRHENTEAFF
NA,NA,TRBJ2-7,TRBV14,TGTGCCAGCAGCTTACAGGGAACCCACGAGCAGTACTTC,CASSLQGTHEQYF
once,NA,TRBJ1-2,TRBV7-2,TGTGCCAGCAGCTTTACGGGACACGGCGCCGTTGGCTACACCTTC,CASSFTGHGAVGYTF
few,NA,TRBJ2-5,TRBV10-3,TGTGCCGCTGGCAGACAGCAAGAGACCCAGTACTTC,CAAGRQQETQYF
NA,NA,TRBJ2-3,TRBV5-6,TGTGCCAGCAGCCAATTCGACACAGATACGCAGTATTTT,CASSQFDTDTQYF
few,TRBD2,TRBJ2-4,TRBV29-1,TGCAGCGTTGTTTCGGCGGGGGGGCCGGGAAACATTCAGTACTTC,CSVVSAGGPGNIQYF
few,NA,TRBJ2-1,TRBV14,TGTGCCAGCAGCCAAGACGTATCGGGCGGGCAGTTCTTC,CASSQDVSGGQFF
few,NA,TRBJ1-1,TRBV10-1,TGCGCCAGCAGTGAGTCCCGGGAGAACACTGAAGCTTTCTTT,CASSESRENTEAFF
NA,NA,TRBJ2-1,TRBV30,TGTGCCTGGAGCCACTTTACCGGGGGATTCTACAATGAGCAGTTCTTC,CAWSHFTGGFYNEQFF
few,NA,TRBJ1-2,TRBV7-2,TGTGCCAGCAGCTTAGGTCCAGACTATGGCTACACCTTC,CASSLGPDYGYTF
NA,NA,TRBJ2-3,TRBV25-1,TGTGCCAGCAGTGAATCGTCAGATACGCAGTATTTT,CASSESSDTQYF
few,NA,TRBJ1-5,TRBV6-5,TGTGCCAGCAGTTACTCACTGGCAGGAGGGGATCAGCCCCAGCATTTT,CASSYSLAGGDQPQHF
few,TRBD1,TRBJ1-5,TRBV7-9,TGTGCCAGCAGCTTAGCTACAGGGGACAATAGCAATCAGCCCCAGCATTTT,CASSLATGDNSNQPQHF
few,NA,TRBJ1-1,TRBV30,TGTGCCTGGAGCTCGGGGGCTGAAGCTTTCTTT,CAWSSGAEAFF
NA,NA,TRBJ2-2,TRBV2,TGTGCCAGCAGTGATTCAGGCACGGTGAACACCGGGGAGCTGTTTTTT,CASSDSGTVNTGELFF
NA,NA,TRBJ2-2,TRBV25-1,TGTGCCAGCAGTGAGGGACACTTGAACACCGGGGAGCTGTTTTTT,CASSEGHLNTGELFF
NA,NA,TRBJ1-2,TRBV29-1,TGCAGCGTTGGGGGGCTGGATGGCTACACCTTC,CSVGGLDGYTF
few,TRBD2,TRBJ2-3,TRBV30,TGTGCCTGGAGTACCGCCCTAGCGGGGGGTCTCACAGATACGCAGTATTTT,CAWSTALAGGLTDTQYF
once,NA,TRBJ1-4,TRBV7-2,TGTGCCAGCAGCTTAGTCCCTAGATCAACTAATGAAAAACTGTTTTTT,CASSLVPRSTNEKLFF